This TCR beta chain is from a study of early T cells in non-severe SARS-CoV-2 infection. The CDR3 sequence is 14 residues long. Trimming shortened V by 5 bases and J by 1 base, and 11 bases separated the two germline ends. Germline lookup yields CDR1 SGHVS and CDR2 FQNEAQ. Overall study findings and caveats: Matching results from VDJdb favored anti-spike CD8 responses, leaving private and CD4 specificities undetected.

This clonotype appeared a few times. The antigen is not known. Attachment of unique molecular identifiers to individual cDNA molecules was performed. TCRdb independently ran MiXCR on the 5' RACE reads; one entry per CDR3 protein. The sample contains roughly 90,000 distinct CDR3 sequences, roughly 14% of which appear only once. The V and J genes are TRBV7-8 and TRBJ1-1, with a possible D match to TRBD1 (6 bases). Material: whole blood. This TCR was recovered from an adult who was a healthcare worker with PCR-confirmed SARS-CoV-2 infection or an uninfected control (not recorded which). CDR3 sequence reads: CASSAGTPNTEAFF. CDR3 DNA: TGTGCCAGCAGCGCCGGGACACCGAACACTGAAGCTTTCTTT.